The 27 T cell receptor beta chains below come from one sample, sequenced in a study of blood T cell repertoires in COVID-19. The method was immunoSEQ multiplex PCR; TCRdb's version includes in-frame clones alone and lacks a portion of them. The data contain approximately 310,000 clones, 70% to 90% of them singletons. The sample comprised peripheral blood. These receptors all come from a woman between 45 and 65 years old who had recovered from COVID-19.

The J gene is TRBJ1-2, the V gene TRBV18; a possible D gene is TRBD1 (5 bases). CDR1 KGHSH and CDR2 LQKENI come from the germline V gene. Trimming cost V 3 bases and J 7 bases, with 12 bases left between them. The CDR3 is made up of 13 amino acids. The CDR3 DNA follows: TGTGCCAGCTCACCTGTACGGGGGGGTGGCTACACCTTC. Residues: CASSPVRGGGYTF.

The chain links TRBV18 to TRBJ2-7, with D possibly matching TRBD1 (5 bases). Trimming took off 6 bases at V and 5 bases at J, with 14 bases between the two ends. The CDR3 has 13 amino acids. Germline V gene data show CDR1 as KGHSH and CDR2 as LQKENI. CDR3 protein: CASSSDSPHEQYF. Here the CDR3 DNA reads TGTGCCAGCTCGTCAGACAGCCCCCACGAGCAGTACTTC.

CDR3 loop: CASSRTANYGYTF. The CDR3 DNA reads as TGTGCCAGCAGTAGGACAGCCAACTATGGCTACACCTTC. V and J are TRBV27 and TRBJ1-2; TRBD1 is a possible D gene (6 bases). V was clipped by 5 bases and J by 2 bases, with 9 bases between them. The CDR3 sequence is 13 residues long. The germline gives CDR1 MNHEY, CDR2 SMNVEV (reference sequence).

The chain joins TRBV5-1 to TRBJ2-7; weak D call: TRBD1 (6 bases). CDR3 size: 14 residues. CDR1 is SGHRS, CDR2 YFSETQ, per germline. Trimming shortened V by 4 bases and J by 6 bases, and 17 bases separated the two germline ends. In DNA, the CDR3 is TGCGCCAGCAGCCCATCAGGGGAATCGGGCGAGCAGTACTTC. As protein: CASSPSGESGEQYF.

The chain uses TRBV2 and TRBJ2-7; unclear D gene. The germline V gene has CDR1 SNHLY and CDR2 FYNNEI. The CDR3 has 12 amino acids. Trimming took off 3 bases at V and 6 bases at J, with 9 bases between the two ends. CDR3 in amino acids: CASSDRSPEQYF. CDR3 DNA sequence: TGTGCCAGCAGTGATCGTAGCCCCGAGCAGTACTTC.

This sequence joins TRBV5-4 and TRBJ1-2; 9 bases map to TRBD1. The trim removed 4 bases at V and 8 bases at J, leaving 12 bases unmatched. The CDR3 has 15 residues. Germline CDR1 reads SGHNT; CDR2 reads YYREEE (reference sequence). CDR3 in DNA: TGTGCCAGCAGCCGCCCGAACAGGGGGCTTTACGGCTACACCTTC. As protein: CASSRPNRGLYGYTF.

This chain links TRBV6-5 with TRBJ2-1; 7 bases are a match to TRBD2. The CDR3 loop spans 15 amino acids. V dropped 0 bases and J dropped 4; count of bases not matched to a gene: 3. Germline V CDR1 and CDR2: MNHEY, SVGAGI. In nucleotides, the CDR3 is TGTGCCAGCAGTTACTCAGCGGGAACGTACAATGAGCAGTTCTTC. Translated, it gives CASSYSAGTYNEQFF.

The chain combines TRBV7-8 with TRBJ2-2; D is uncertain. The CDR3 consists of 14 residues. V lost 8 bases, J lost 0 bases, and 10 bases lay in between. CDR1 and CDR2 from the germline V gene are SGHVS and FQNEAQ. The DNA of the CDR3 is TGTGCCAGCCATTACCTAGCGAACACCGGGGAGCTGTTTTTT. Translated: CASHYLANTGELFF.

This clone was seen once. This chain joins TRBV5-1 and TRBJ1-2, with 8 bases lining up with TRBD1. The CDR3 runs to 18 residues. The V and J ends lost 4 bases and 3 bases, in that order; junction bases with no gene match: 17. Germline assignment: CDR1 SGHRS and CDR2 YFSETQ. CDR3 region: CASSAQPPLTGVDYGYTF. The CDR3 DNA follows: TGCGCCAGCAGCGCCCAACCCCCCCTGACAGGGGTCGACTATGGCTACACCTTC. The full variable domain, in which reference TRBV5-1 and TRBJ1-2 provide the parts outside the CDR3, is KAGVTQTPRYLIKTRGQQVTLSCSPISGHRSVSWYQQTPGQGLQFLFEYFSETQRNKGNFPGRFSGRQFSNSRSEMNVSTLELGDSALYLCASSAQPPLTGVDYGYTFGSGTRLTVV.

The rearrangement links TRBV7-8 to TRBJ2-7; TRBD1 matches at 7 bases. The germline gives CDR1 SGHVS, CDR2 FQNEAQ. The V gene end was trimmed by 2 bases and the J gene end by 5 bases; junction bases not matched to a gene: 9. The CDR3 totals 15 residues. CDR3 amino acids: CASSLTRGQHDEQYF. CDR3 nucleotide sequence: TGTGCCAGCAGCTTAACTAGGGGACAGCACGACGAGCAGTACTTC.

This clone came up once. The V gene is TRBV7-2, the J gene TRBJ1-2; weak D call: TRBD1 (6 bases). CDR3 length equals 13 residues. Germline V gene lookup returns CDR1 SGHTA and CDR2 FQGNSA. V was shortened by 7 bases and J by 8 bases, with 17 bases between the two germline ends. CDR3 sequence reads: CASTLPGARGYTF. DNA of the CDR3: TGTGCCAGCACCCTTCCAGGGGCCAGGGGCTACACCTTC.

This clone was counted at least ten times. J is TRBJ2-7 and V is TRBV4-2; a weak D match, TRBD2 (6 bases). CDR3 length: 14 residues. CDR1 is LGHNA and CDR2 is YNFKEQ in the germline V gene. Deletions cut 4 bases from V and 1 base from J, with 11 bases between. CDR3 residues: CASSPGLASYEQYF. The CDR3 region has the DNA TGTGCCAGCAGCCCGGGACTCGCTTCCTACGAGCAGTACTTC.

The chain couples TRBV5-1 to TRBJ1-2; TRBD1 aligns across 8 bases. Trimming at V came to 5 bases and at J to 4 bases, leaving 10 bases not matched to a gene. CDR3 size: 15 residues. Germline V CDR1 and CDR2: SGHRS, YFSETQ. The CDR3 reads CASSPGQDPFYGYTF. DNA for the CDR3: TGCGCCAGCAGTCCGGGACAGGACCCTTTCTATGGCTACACCTTC.

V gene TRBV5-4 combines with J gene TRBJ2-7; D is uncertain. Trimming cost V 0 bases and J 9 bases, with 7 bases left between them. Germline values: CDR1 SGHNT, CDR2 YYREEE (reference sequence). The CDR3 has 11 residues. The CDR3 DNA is TGTGCCAGCAGCTTGGGCGGAAGGCAGTACTTC. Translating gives CASSLGGRQYF.

CDR3 DNA sequence: TGTGCCAGCTCACCCTCAGGGCATTCACCCCTCCACTTT. Translation: CASSPSGHSPLHF. The chain is built from TRBV18 and TRBJ1-6, with D tentatively TRBD1 (5 bases). The V and J ends lost 3 bases and 8 bases respectively, with 8 bases between them. Germline CDR1 KGHSH, CDR2 LQKENI. This CDR3 contains 13 residues.

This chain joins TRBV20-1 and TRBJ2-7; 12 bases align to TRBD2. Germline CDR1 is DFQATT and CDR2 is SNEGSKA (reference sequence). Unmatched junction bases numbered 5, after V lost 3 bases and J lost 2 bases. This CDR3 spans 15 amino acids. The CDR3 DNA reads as TGCAGTGCTAGTAAGGCTAGCGGGGGGGCCTACGAGCAGTACTTC. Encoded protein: CSASKASGGAYEQYF.

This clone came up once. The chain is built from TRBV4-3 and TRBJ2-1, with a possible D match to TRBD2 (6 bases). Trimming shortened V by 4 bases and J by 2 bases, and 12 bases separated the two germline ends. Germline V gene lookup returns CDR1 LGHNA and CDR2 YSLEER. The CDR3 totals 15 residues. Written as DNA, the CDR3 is TGCGCCAGCAGCCTGGAGGGATCCGCCTACAATGAGCAGTTCTTC. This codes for CASSLEGSAYNEQFF.

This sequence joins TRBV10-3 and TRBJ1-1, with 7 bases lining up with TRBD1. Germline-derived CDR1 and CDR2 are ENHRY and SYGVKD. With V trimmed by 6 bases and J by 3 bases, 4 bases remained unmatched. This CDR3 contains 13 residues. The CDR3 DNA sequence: TGTGCCATCAGGACAGGGTCCGACACTGAAGCTTTCTTT. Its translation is CAIRTGSDTEAFF.

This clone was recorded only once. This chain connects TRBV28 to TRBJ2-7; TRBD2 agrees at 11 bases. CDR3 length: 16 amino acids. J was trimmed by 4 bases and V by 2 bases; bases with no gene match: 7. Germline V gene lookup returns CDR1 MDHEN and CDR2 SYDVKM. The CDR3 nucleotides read TGTGCCAGCAGTTTAGCACTAGCGGGAGTGTCGTACGAGCAGTACTTC. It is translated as CASSLALAGVSYEQYF.

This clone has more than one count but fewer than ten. CDR3 sequence (DNA): TGTGCCAGCAGGGACTCGGGTTGGCTGAGCAATCAGCCCCAGCATTTT. Translating it yields CASRDSGWLSNQPQHF. This chain joins TRBV6-6 and TRBJ1-5; unclear D gene. CDR1 MNHNY and CDR2 SVGAGI come from the germline V gene (reference sequence). V lost 6 bases, J lost 1 base, and 16 bases lay in between. The CDR3 sequence is 16 residues long.

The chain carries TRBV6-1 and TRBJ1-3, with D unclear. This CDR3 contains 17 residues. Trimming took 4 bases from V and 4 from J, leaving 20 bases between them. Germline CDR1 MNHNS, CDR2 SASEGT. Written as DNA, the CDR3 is TGTGCCAGCAGTGTCGTTTGGGTTTACCTGGAGGGAAACACCATATATTTT. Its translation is CASSVVWVYLEGNTIYF.

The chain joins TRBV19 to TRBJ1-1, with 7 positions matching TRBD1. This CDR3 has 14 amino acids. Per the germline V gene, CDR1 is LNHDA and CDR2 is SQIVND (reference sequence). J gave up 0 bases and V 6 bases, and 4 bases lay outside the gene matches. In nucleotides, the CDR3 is TGTGCCAGTAGACCACAGGGGTTGAACACTGAAGCTTTCTTT. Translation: CASRPQGLNTEAFF.

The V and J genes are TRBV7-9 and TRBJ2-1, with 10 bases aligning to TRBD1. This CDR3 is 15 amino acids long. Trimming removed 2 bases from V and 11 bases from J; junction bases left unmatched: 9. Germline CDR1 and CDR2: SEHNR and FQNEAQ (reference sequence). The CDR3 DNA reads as TGTGCCAGCAGCTTAAGGACAGGGGGAGGACAACAGCAGTTCTTC. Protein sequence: CASSLRTGGGQQQFF. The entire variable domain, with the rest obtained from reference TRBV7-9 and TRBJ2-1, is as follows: DTGVSQNPRHKITKRGQNVTFRCDPISEHNRLYWYRQTLGQGPEFLTYFQNEAQLEKSRLLSDRFSAERPKGSFSTLEIQRTEQGDSAMYLCASSLRTGGGQQQFFGPGTRLTVL.

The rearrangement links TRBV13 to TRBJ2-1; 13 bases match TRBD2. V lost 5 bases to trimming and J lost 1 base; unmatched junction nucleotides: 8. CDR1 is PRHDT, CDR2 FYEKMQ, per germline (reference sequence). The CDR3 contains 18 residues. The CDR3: CASSHGLAGEGSYNEQFF. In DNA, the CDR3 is TGTGCCAGCAGCCACGGACTAGCGGGAGAAGGATCCTACAATGAGCAGTTCTTC.

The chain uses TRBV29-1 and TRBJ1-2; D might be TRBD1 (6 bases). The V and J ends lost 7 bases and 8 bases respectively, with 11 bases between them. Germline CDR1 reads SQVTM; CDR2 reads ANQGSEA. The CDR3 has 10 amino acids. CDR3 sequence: CSARGNGYTF. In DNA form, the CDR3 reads TGCAGCGCAAGGGGGAACGGCTACACCTTC.

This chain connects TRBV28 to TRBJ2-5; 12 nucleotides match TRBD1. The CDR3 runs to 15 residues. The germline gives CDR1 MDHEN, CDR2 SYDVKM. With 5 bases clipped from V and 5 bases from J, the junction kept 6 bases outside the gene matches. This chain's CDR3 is CASSTGTGGWETQYF. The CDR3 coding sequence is TGTGCCAGCAGTACAGGGACAGGGGGCTGGGAGACCCAGTACTTC.

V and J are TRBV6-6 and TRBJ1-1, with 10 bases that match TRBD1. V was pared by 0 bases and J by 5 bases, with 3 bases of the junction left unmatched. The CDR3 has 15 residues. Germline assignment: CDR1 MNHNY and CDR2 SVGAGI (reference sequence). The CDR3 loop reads CASSYSTDRGTEAFF. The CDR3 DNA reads TGTGCCAGCAGTTACTCGACGGACAGGGGGACTGAAGCTTTCTTT.